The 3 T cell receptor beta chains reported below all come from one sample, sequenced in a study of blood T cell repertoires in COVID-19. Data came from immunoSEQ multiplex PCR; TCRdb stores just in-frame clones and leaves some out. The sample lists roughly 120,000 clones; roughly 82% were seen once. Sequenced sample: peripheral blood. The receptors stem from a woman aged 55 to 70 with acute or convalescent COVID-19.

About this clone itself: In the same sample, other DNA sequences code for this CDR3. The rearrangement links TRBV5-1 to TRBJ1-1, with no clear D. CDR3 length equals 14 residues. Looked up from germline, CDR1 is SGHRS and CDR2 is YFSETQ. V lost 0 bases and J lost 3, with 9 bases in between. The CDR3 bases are TGCGCCAGCAGCTTGGCCGGTGGTTACACTGAAGCTTTCTTT. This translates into CASSLAGGYTEAFF.

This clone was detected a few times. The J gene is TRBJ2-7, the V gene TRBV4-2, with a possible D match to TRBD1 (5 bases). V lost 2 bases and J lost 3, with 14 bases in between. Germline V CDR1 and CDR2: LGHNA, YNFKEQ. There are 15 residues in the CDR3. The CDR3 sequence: CASSQTGAAIYEQYF. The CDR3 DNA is TGTGCCAGCAGCCAAACTGGGGCAGCCATCTACGAGCAGTACTTC.

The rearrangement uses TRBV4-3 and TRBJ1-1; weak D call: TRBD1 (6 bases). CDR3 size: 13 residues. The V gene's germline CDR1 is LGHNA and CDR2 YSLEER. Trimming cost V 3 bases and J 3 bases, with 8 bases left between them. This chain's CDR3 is CASSQRTDTEAFF. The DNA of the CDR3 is TGCGCCAGCAGCCAGAGGACAGACACTGAAGCTTTCTTT.